This T cell receptor (beta chain) stems from a study of CD8 T cells in Susac syndrome. Reverse transcription of roughly 0.45 to 1 ug RNA used random hexamers. Each CDR3 protein is one row after TCRdb ran MiXCR on the immunoSEQ multiplex PCR reads. The sample has fewer than 200,000 distinct CDR3 sequences; approximately 94% are singletons. CDR1 and CDR2 (germline): LGHNA, YNFKEQ. CDR3 length: 18 residues. V shed 3 bases and J shed 1 base, with 21 bases lying between them. The chain joins TRBV4-2 to TRBJ2-5; D assignment may be TRBD1 or TRBD2 (6 bases each). Specimen: CD4+ T cells from PBMCs. This TCR was sampled from a human donor in good health. The CDR3 loop reads CASSHGGLATRPQETQYF. The CDR3 nucleotides read TGTGCCAGCAGCCATGGGGGGCTAGCTACGAGGCCCCAAGAGACCCAGTACTTC.